The 10 T cell receptor beta chains below all came from one sample that was sequenced in a study of blood T cell repertoires in COVID-19. The assay was immunoSEQ multiplex PCR, and TCRdb's table has in-frame clones only and misses some. The data show 46,000 or so clones, around nine tenths seen once. Sequencing was performed on peripheral blood. The receptors derive from a man aged 55 to 69 with active or convalescent COVID-19.

The V gene is TRBV28, the J gene TRBJ1-4, with D possibly matching TRBD1 (5 bases). Per germline, CDR1 MDHEN and CDR2 SYDVKM. The CDR3 sequence is 14 residues long. V shed 7 bases and J shed 7 bases, with 16 bases lying between them. The CDR3 loop is CASMKGRVVEKLFF. In DNA, the CDR3 is TGTGCCAGCATGAAGGGGAGGGTGGTTGAAAAACTGTTTTTT.

This clone was detected only once. The rearrangement uses TRBV28 and TRBJ1-3; D ambiguous. In germline, CDR1 is MDHEN, CDR2 SYDVKM. This CDR3 is built from 15 residues. V gave up 6 bases and J gave up 0 bases, with 12 bases separating them. The CDR3 DNA sequence: TGTGCCAGCAGAGAATACTCAAGCTCTGGAAACACCATATATTTT. Amino acid sequence: CASREYSSSGNTIYF.

This clone was detected only a few times. This sequence joins TRBV9 and TRBJ1-2, with 8 bases fitting TRBD1. CDR1 and CDR2 from the germline V gene are SGDLS and YYNGEE. The CDR3 totals 14 residues. Germline trimming cut 2 bases from V and 7 bases from J; bases unmatched to any gene: 7. The CDR3 here is CASSVAGGSGGYTF. Here the CDR3 DNA reads TGTGCCAGCAGCGTGGCAGGGGGCTCGGGTGGCTACACCTTC.

The chain uses TRBV9 and TRBJ1-3; TRBD1 aligns across 7 bases. Germline V gene data show CDR1 as SGDLS and CDR2 as YYNGEE. CDR3 size: 16 residues. J was trimmed by 2 bases and V by 0 bases; bases with no gene match: 5. The DNA of the CDR3 is TGTGCCAGCAGCGTAGAAGGGGGCGAGGCTGGAAACACCATATATTTT. Translation: CASSVEGGEAGNTIYF.

This chain uses TRBV5-6 with TRBJ2-5, with D perhaps TRBD2 (6 bases). This CDR3 comprises 13 residues. Trimming took 2 bases from V and 3 from J, leaving 8 bases between them. Looked up from germline, CDR1 is SGHDT and CDR2 is YYEEEE. CDR3 in amino acids: CASSFSSEETQYF. CDR3 sequence (DNA): TGTGCCAGCAGCTTTTCTAGCGAAGAGACCCAGTACTTC.

V gene TRBV5-1 combines with J gene TRBJ1-4, with 7 bases fitting TRBD1. This CDR3 region has 15 residues. Germline trimming cut 0 bases from V and 7 bases from J; bases unmatched to any gene: 6. CDR1 and CDR2 (germline): SGHRS, YFSETQ. The CDR3 sequence: CASSLEGAGVEKLFF. CDR3 nucleotides: TGCGCCAGCAGCTTGGAGGGGGCAGGGGTTGAAAAACTGTTTTTT.

The chain combines TRBV6-2 or TRBV6-3 with TRBJ1-5; perhaps TRBD1 as D (6 bases). V was shortened by 4 bases and J by 2 bases, with 15 bases between the two germline ends. The CDR3 loop spans 16 amino acids. Germline-derived CDR1 and CDR2 are MNHEY and SVGEGT. The CDR3 here is CASSSQQGGGNQPQHF. The DNA of the CDR3 is TGTGCCAGCAGTTCTCAACAGGGTGGTGGCAATCAGCCCCAGCATTTT.

This clone was found a few times. The chain links TRBV19 to TRBJ2-5; D is unresolved. The CDR3 contains 13 residues. CDR1 LNHDA and CDR2 SQIVND come from the germline V gene (reference sequence). With 2 bases removed from V and 2 bases from J, the gap between germline ends came to 6 bases. Written as DNA, the CDR3 is TGTGCCAGTAGTATAAGCCTTCAAGAGACCCAGTACTTC. Its protein is CASSISLQETQYF.

The CDR3 DNA reads as TGCGCCAGCAGCCAATTTGGACAGGGGGCGTCTGGAAACACCATATATTTT. It is translated as CASSQFGQGASGNTIYF. The chain joins TRBV4-1 to TRBJ1-3; 11 bases fit TRBD1. The CDR3 consists of 17 residues. Trimming cost V 2 bases and J 1 base; bases outside gene matches: 4. CDR1 is MGHRA, CDR2 YSYEKL, per germline.

Concerning this clone: The same CDR3 is also encoded by other DNA sequences in this sample. The chain links TRBV7-9 to TRBJ2-3; possibly TRBD1 for D (5 bases). Germline V gives CDR1 SEHNR, CDR2 FQNEAQ (reference sequence). Trimming removed 5 bases at V and 2 bases at J, with 11 bases between. The CDR3 has 14 amino acids. The CDR3 reads CASSGTGSTDTQYF. Here the CDR3 DNA reads TGTGCCAGCAGCGGAACAGGTTCCACAGATACGCAGTATTTT.